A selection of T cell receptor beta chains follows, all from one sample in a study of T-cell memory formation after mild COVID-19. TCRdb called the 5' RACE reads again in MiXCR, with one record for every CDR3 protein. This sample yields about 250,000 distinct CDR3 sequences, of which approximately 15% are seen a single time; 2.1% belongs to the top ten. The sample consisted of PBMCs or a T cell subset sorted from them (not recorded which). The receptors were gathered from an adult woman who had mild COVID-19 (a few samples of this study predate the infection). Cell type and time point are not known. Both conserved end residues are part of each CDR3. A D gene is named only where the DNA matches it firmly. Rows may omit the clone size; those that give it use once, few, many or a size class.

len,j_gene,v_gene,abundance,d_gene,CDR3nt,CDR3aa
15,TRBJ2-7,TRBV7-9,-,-,TGTGCCAGCAGGTCAAGAGGGGGTAGCTCCTACGAGCAGTACTTC,CASRSRGGSSYEQYF
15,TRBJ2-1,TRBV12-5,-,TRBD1,TGTGCTAGTGGTTCCCACACCAGGGGGTACAATGAGCAGTTCTTC,CASGSHTRGYNEQFF
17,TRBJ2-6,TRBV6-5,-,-,TGTGCCAGCAGCCAAGGATACAGGGTATCTGGGGCCAACGTCCTGACTTTC,CASSQGYRVSGANVLTF
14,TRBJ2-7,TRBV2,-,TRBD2,TGTGCCAGCAGTGTTAGTGATAGCGGGTACGAGCAGTACTTC,CASSVSDSGYEQYF
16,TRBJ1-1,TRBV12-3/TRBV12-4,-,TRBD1,TGTGCCAGCAGCCCTGACAGGGGCATTGGAAACACTGAAGCTTTCTTT,CASSPDRGIGNTEAFF
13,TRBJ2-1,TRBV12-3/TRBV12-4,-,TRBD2,TGTGCCAGCAGTTTCCCGGGGGGGAGGCGGCAGTTCTTC,CASSFPGGRRQFF
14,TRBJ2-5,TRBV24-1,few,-,TGTGCCACCAGTGACCGAGCAGGGAGGGAGACCCAGTACTTC,CATSDRAGRETQYF
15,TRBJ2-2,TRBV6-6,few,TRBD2,TGTGCCAGCAGTTACGCGGGGGGCCACTCCGGGGAGCTGTTTTTT,CASSYAGGHSGELFF
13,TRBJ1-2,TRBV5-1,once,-,TGCGCCAGCAGCTTGGGCGAGGGCAGTGGCTACACCTTC,CASSLGEGSGYTF
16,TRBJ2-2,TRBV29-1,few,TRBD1,TGCAGCCCTACCGTTAACAGGGGTTCCTACACCGGGGAGCTGTTTTTT,CSPTVNRGSYTGELFF
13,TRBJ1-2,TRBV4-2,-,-,TGTGCCAGCAGCGCGATGCGGGGATATGGCTACACCTTC,CASSAMRGYGYTF
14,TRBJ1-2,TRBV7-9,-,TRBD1,TGTGCCAGCAGCCAAGGACAGGGCAAGAGTGGCTACACCTTC,CASSQGQGKSGYTF
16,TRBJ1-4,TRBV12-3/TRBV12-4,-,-,TGTGCCAGCAGTTGGGCCAGCTCCAGGTCGAATGAAAAACTGTTTTTT,CASSWASSRSNEKLFF
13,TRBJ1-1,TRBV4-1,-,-,TGCGCCAGCAGCCAAGACCAGAGGACTGAAGCTTTCTTT,CASSQDQRTEAFF
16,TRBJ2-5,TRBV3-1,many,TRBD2,TGTGCCAGCAGCCAAGAAGGGACTAGCGGACAAGAGACCCAGTACTTC,CASSQEGTSGQETQYF
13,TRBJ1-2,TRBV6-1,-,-,TGTGCCAGCAGGGTGGACGCGAACTATGGCTACACCTTC,CASRVDANYGYTF